In this sample, the clone carrying this TCR beta chain turned up many times. Its specificity is not known. CDR1 is ENHRY and CDR2 is SYGVKD in the germline V gene. CDR3 length: 15 residues. J was trimmed by 0 bases and V by 6 bases; bases with no gene match: 7. About 540 ng RNA was reverse transcribed with alpha and beta constant-region primers. Using multiplexing indices, alpha and beta chain libraries were generated apart by chain-specific third strand synthesis. A 5' RACE adapter with a random hexamer and the SP2 primer site was joined to cDNA. MiXCR was run by TCRdb on the 5' RACE reads, yielding one entry per CDR3 protein. Altogether over 15,000 distinct CDR3 sequences are present, approximately 5.8% being singletons, with the ten largest covering 1.9%. The data are from a study of HIV-infected patients and healthy controls. Whole-study results and caveats: The study did not determine the donors' HLA types.

All unsorted peripheral T cells were captured because whole blood was used without fractionation. The source of this sequence is an adult in good health. The V and J genes are TRBV10-3 and TRBJ2-7, with 8 bases fitting TRBD1. Sequenced: blood. The CDR3 reads CAIRAGQANSYEQYF. CDR3 DNA sequence: TGTGCCATCAGGGCGGGACAGGCGAACTCCTACGAGCAGTACTTC.